One and the same sample provided the 17 T cell receptor beta chains below, sequenced in a study of T cells in Graves' hyperthyroidism and ophthalmopathy. Amplified regions were TCR beta CDR3 sequences from RNA transcripts. The TCR CDR3 was amplified in a first-round RT-PCR using the HTBI primer set. TCRdb reprocessed the multiplex PCR reads via MiXCR and lists one record per CDR3 protein. Here the sample spans about 96,000 distinct CDR3 sequences, around 50% being singletons. Sample: blood. These receptors were taken from a woman in her thirties or forties with Graves' hyperthyroidism.

This clonotype was counted a single time. V is TRBV25-1 and J is TRBJ1-2, with 8 nucleotides matching TRBD1. The CDR3 consists of 16 residues. Germline-derived CDR1 and CDR2 are MGHDK and SYGVNS. Trimming at V came to 3 bases and at J to 5 bases, leaving 11 bases not matched to a gene. The CDR3 sequence: CASSDSSGRGLYGYTF. The CDR3 DNA sequence: TGTGCCAGCAGTGATAGTTCCGGCAGGGGGCTATATGGCTACACCTTC.

This clonotype was counted once. V and J are TRBV7-9 and TRBJ1-2; 10 nucleotides agree with TRBD1. The CDR3 length is 17 residues. Losses at the gene ends were 3 bases for V and 7 bases for J; bases not matched to a gene: 14. The V gene's germline CDR1 is SEHNR and CDR2 FQNEAQ (reference sequence). CDR3: CASSLGTTGGAMLGYTF. In nucleotides, the CDR3 is TGTGCCAGCAGCTTGGGAACGACAGGGGGCGCAATGCTTGGCTACACCTTC.

Notes on this clonotype: Given the absence of the conserved phenylalanine or tryptophan at the CDR3 end, a read error is likely. DNA of the CDR3: TGCGCCAGCAGCCGTGGACAGGGGGCTTTCTAT. Protein: CASSRGQGAFY. V is TRBV7-9 and J is TRBJ1-1, with 9 positions matching TRBD1. CDR1 and CDR2 (germline): SEHNR, FQNEAQ (reference sequence). The CDR3 totals 11 residues.

The chain couples TRBV29-1 to TRBJ1-2; maybe TRBD1 (5 bases). The V end was cut by 0 bases, the J end by 12 bases, with 20 bases between. The CDR3 length is 14 residues. Germline CDR1 is SQVTM and CDR2 is ANQGSEA. The CDR3 DNA reads as TGCAGCGTTGAAGATGGCGCAGGGCGAGATAGCCACACCTTC. This sequence encodes CSVEDGAGRDSHTF.

This clonotype was observed a few times. The gene calls are TRBV6-5 and TRBJ2-7, with 13 bases that match TRBD2. CDR1 is MNHEY and CDR2 is SVGAGI in the germline V gene. The CDR3 spans 13 residues. After removal of 7 bases from V and 5 bases from J, the junction contained 2 bases not matched to a gene. The CDR3 DNA reads as TGTGCCAGCACCGGACTAGCGGGAGACGAGCAGTACTTC. This gives the protein CASTGLAGDEQYF.

V gene TRBV5-1 combines with J gene TRBJ2-2; TRBD1 might be the D (5 bases). This CDR3 spans 17 amino acids. V lost 0 bases and J lost 1, with 13 bases in between. The germline gives CDR1 SGHRS, CDR2 YFSETQ. The chain's CDR3 is CASSLVAGPMNTGELFF. CDR3 DNA: TGCGCCAGCAGCTTGGTGGCAGGGCCCATGAACACCGGGGAGCTGTTTTTT.

This rearrangement joins TRBV4-2 to TRBJ1-1; 9 bases are a match to TRBD1. The CDR3 contains 15 residues. The ends lost 5 bases at V and 5 bases at J; junction bases unmatched: 9. CDR1 is LGHNA, CDR2 YNFKEQ, per germline. CDR3 loop: CASSKDRGGGTEAFF. CDR3 in DNA: TGTGCCAGCAGCAAGGACAGGGGTGGTGGGACTGAAGCTTTCTTT.

The chain recombines TRBV5-5 with TRBJ1-5, with TRBD1 matching 9 bases. V trimming: 5 bases; J trimming: 1 base; junction bases outside the gene matches: 10. The CDR3 runs to 17 residues. Germline CDR1 reads SGHKS; CDR2 reads YYEKEE (reference sequence). The CDR3 DNA follows: TGTGCCAGCAGACGGGGAGGGACAGGGCTAAGCAATCAGCCCCAGCATTTT. Its translation: CASRRGGTGLSNQPQHF.

The chain combines TRBV10-2 with TRBJ2-5; TRBD1 matches 7 bases. With 5 bases clipped from V and 3 bases from J, the junction kept 15 bases outside the gene matches. Germline CDR1 is WSHSY and CDR2 is SAAADI. This CDR3 has 17 residues. The CDR3 region is CASSKFRPGQSEETQYF. CDR3 coding DNA: TGCGCCAGCAGTAAGTTTCGACCGGGACAGAGTGAAGAGACCCAGTACTTC.

Many counts were recorded for this clonotype. The V and J genes are TRBV20-1 and TRBJ1-5; 7 bases align to TRBD1. The ends lost 3 bases at V and 2 bases at J; junction bases unmatched: 4. CDR1 is DFQATT and CDR2 is SNEGSKA in the germline V gene (reference sequence). This CDR3 region has 14 residues. The CDR3 is CSASPQGGNQPQHF. As DNA, the CDR3 is TGCAGTGCTAGTCCCCAGGGGGGCAATCAGCCCCAGCATTTT.

The chain combines TRBV7-2 with TRBJ1-2, with D possibly being TRBD1 (5 bases). Germline V lookup: CDR1 SGHTA, CDR2 FQGNSA. The CDR3 consists of 16 residues. V was trimmed by 1 base and J by 2 bases, leaving 14 bases between them. CDR3 in DNA: TGTGCCAGCAGCTTAGTTCCGTGGGGCGGGAACTATGGCTACACCTTC. Amino acids: CASSLVPWGGNYGYTF.

Remarks on this clonotype: The CDR3 does not end in the conserved phenylalanine or tryptophan, so this is likely a read error. The limits of the CDR3 on the DNA are not certain, so only TCRdb's listed CDR3 is given. The chain employs TRBV4-1 and TRBJ2-2; the table's D call, TRBD1, has no DNA check behind it. The CDR3 contains 11 residues when both ends are counted. Per germline, CDR1 MGHRA and CDR2 YSYEKL. The CDR3 loop reads CASSQEIMSRT.

The table lists this clonotype with many counts. The chain couples TRBV27 to TRBJ2-7; 11 bases align to TRBD1. CDR1 is MNHEY and CDR2 is SMNVEV in the germline V gene (reference sequence). The length of the CDR3 is 11 residues. With 8 bases clipped from V and 6 bases from J, the junction kept 0 bases outside the gene matches. Written as DNA, the CDR3 is TGTGCCAGCGGGACAGGGGGCGAGCAGTACTTC. Translation: CASGTGGEQYF.

Many counts were recorded for this clonotype. The chain's CDR3 is CSARANLRGQYF. CDR3 nucleotides: TGCAGTGCTAGGGCTAATCTACGCGGGCAGTACTTC. V is TRBV20-1 and J is TRBJ2-7; D remains ambiguous. The CDR3 is made up of 12 amino acids. The germline V gene has CDR1 DFQATT and CDR2 SNEGSKA (reference sequence). V lost 3 bases and J 9 bases, leaving 15 bases between the germline ends.

CDR3 in DNA: TGTGCCAGCAGTGTAGGGGGCAATCAGCCCCAGCATTTT. Translated, it gives CASSVGGNQPQHF. V gene TRBV25-1 combines with J gene TRBJ1-5; tentatively, D is TRBD1 (5 bases). Germline lookup yields CDR1 MGHDK and CDR2 SYGVNS. The CDR3 is 13 amino acids. Trimming took off 4 bases at V and 2 bases at J, with 6 bases between the two ends.

The rearrangement joins TRBV7-8 to TRBJ2-7; D is unresolved. Trimming took 2 bases from V and 5 from J, leaving 19 bases between them. Germline V lookup: CDR1 SGHVS, CDR2 FQNEAQ. This CDR3 has 16 residues. CDR3 in amino acids: CASSLNMYGYEDEQYF. The CDR3 DNA is TGTGCCAGCAGCTTAAATATGTATGGGTACGAGGACGAGCAGTACTTC.

This clonotype was recorded many times. This chain links TRBV6-6 with TRBJ2-7; 8 positions agree with TRBD2. This CDR3 has 14 residues. Germline assignment: CDR1 MNHNY and CDR2 SVGAGI (reference sequence). V lost 5 bases and J lost 3; bases outside the gene matches: 6. CDR3 residues: CASSRGGEVYEQYF. The DNA of the CDR3 is TGTGCCAGCAGTCGGGGGGGTGAAGTCTACGAGCAGTACTTC.